These 19 T cell receptor beta chains originate from one sample sequenced in a study of T-cell reconstitution after alpha-beta-depleted transplantation in children. A TCRbeta library incorporating unique molecular identifiers was prepared. Via MiXCR, TCRdb re-called the PCR reads, giving one row per CDR3 protein. The sample has about 610,000 distinct CDR3 sequences, 10% to 13% seen once. The material was PBMCs from the stem cell graft donor, obtained from the stem cell graft. Every receptor here comes from a human donor who donated a stem cell graft to a child with acute myeloid leukemia.

This clonotype occurred a few times. V and J are TRBV2 and TRBJ2-1; 8 nucleotides line up with TRBD2. Germline CDR1 and CDR2: SNHLY and FYNNEI. The CDR3 length is 15 residues. V shed 2 bases, J shed 6 bases, and the junction held 6 bases outside the gene matches. The CDR3 DNA is TGTGCCAGCAGTGAAAGCGGCGGGAGGCGCAATGAGCAGTTCTTC. Translated: CASSESGGRRNEQFF.

This chain joins TRBV12-5 and TRBJ2-2; possibly TRBD1 or TRBD2 for D (6 bases each). Trimming removed 1 base from V and 6 bases from J, with 18 bases in between. This CDR3 spans 17 amino acids. Germline V lookup: CDR1 LGHNT, CDR2 FRNRAP. The chain's CDR3 is CASGLGRGRGGPGELFF. The DNA for the CDR3 is TGTGCTAGTGGTTTGGGGCGGGGCAGGGGAGGCCCCGGGGAGCTGTTTTTT. The whole variable domain, filled in from reference TRBV12-5 and TRBJ2-2, reads DARVTQTPRHKVTEMGQEVTMRCQPILGHNTVFWYRQTMMQGLELLAYFRNRAPLDDSGMPKDRFSAEMPDATLATLKIQPSEPRDSAVYFCASGLGRGRGGPGELFFGEGSRLTVL.

The chain links TRBV7-2 to TRBJ2-7; TRBD2 agrees at 11 bases. The CDR3 is 15 residues long. Trimming removed 0 bases from V and 2 bases from J; junction bases left unmatched: 0. Germline-derived CDR1 and CDR2 are SGHTA and FQGNSA. The CDR3 loop reads CASSLATSGTYEQYF. CDR3 sequence (DNA): TGTGCCAGCAGCTTAGCGACTAGCGGGACCTACGAGCAGTACTTC.

The table lists this clonotype with a few counts. The V call is TRBV12-3 or TRBV12-4, the J call TRBJ1-5; D gene unclear. The CDR3 sequence is 13 residues long. V was shortened by 6 bases and J by 8 bases, with 14 bases between the two germline ends. CDR3 region: CASRNRLTEPQHF. The CDR3 region has the DNA TGTGCCAGCAGAAACCGACTCACTGAGCCCCAGCATTTT.

This clonotype was seen a handful of times. The chain is built from TRBV20-1 and TRBJ2-2; 9 bases match TRBD2. V trimming: 6 bases; J trimming: 4 bases; junction bases outside the gene matches: 12. CDR1 is DFQATT and CDR2 is SNEGSKA in the germline V gene (reference sequence). CDR3 size: 16 residues. The CDR3 sequence: CSASLLAGSGTGELFF. The DNA of the CDR3 is TGCAGTGCCTCCCTTCTAGCGGGGTCGGGCACCGGGGAGCTGTTTTTT.

Concerning this clonotype itself: A much larger clone is a single base away; this may be a read error. The V and J genes are TRBV7-2 and TRBJ2-3, with TRBD2 matching 10 bases. The CDR3 is made up of 15 amino acids. CDR1 and CDR2 (germline): SGHTA, FQGNSA. V lost 1 base to trimming and J lost 10 bases; unmatched junction nucleotides: 8. CDR3 protein: CASSLVAGGWDAQYF. The CDR3 bases are TGTGCCAGCAGCTTAGTAGCGGGAGGTTGGGATGCGCAGTATTTT.

The sample holds many counts of this clonotype. The rearrangement joins TRBV20-1 to TRBJ2-7; D is unclear. The CDR3 is 13 amino acids. Trimming removed 3 bases at V and 3 bases at J, with 12 bases between. Germline values: CDR1 DFQATT, CDR2 SNEGSKA (reference sequence). The CDR3 sequence: CSASRDGFYEQYF. The CDR3 DNA sequence: TGCAGTGCTAGTCGAGACGGATTCTACGAGCAGTACTTC.

This clonotype appeared a few times. The V and J genes are TRBV20-1 and TRBJ1-1; D is possibly TRBD1 (5 bases). Germline values: CDR1 DFQATT, CDR2 SNEGSKA (reference sequence). The V gene lost 3 bases and the J gene lost 1 base, with 12 bases spanning the gap. The CDR3 totals 14 residues. The CDR3, as DNA: TGCAGTGCTAGTGGAGGGGCGAGGAACACTGAAGCTTTCTTT. Protein product: CSASGGARNTEAFF.

The chain combines TRBV7-2 with TRBJ2-5, with 9 bases lining up with TRBD2. The CDR3 spans 15 residues. Trimming took 5 bases from V and 5 from J; bases not matched to a gene: 9. Looked up from germline, CDR1 is SGHTA and CDR2 is FQGNSA. The CDR3 protein is CASSPRVAGVETQYF. DNA for the CDR3: TGTGCCAGCAGCCCCCGGGTAGCGGGAGTTGAGACCCAGTACTTC. The whole variable domain, remainder taken from reference TRBV7-2 and TRBJ2-5, is GAGVSQSPSNKVTEKGKDVELRCDPISGHTALYWYRQSLGQGLEFLIYFQGNSAPDKSGLPSDRFSAERTGGSVSTLTIQRTQQEDSAVYLCASSPRVAGVETQYFGPGTRLLVL.

This chain links TRBV20-1 with TRBJ2-3; 12 nucleotides match TRBD2. The CDR3 loop spans 15 amino acids. Per germline, CDR1 DFQATT and CDR2 SNEGSKA (reference sequence). V was pared by 4 bases and J by 2 bases, with 4 bases of the junction left unmatched. The CDR3 nucleotides read TGCAGTGCTATGGGGACTAGCGGGTACACAGATACGCAGTATTTT. This translates into CSAMGTSGYTDTQYF.

This sequence joins TRBV6-1 and TRBJ2-5, with D possibly being TRBD2 (6 bases). V dropped 6 bases and J dropped 2 bases, with 10 bases sitting between them. The CDR3 runs 13 residues. CDR1 is MNHNS and CDR2 is SASEGT in the germline V gene. CDR3 sequence reads: CASSQTRQETQYF. CDR3 nucleotides: TGTGCCAGCAGCCAGACTAGGCAAGAGACCCAGTACTTC.

In this sample, this clonotype turned up a few times. J is TRBJ1-2 and V is TRBV12-3 or TRBV12-4; D call uncertain. V gave up 3 bases and J gave up 4 bases, with 6 bases separating them. CDR3 size: 12 residues. CDR3 loop: CASSFDLYGYTF. In DNA, the CDR3 is TGTGCCAGCAGTTTCGACCTCTATGGCTACACCTTC.

In this sample, this clonotype turned up many times. DNA of the CDR3: TGTGCCAGCAGTTTAGGAGCCAGCCCTAATGAAAAACTGTTTTTT. This sequence encodes CASSLGASPNEKLFF. The rearrangement joins TRBV12-3 or TRBV12-4 to TRBJ1-4; unclear D gene. The CDR3 loop spans 15 amino acids. V dropped 1 base and J dropped 3 bases, with 9 bases sitting between them.

There are a few counts of this clonotype. The chain employs TRBV20-1 and TRBJ2-7; 13 bases line up with TRBD2. Germline trimming cut 1 base from V and 4 bases from J; bases unmatched to any gene: 10. Per the germline V gene, CDR1 is DFQATT and CDR2 is SNEGSKA (reference sequence). The CDR3 is 17 amino acids. As DNA, the CDR3 is TGCAGTGCTAGAGGAGGGACTAGCGGGGTTTCGGTGTACGAGCAGTACTTC. Amino acid sequence: CSARGGTSGVSVYEQYF.

This clonotype was detected many times. V and J are TRBV28 and TRBJ2-1; D possibly corresponds to TRBD2 (6 bases). Trimming removed 5 bases from V and 10 bases from J, with 21 bases in between. The CDR3 is 15 amino acids. Germline V CDR1 and CDR2: MDHEN, SYDVKM. The CDR3 reads CASSPGTRNWGEQFF. As DNA, the CDR3 is TGTGCCAGCAGTCCCGGGACTCGGAACTGGGGAGAGCAGTTCTTC.

This clonotype was counted many times. The chain combines TRBV28 with TRBJ2-3, with D possibly being TRBD1 (6 bases). Per germline, CDR1 MDHEN and CDR2 SYDVKM. V lost 6 bases and J 6 bases, leaving 13 bases between the germline ends. The CDR3 sequence is 13 residues long. The CDR3 DNA follows: TGTGCCAGCAGGCAACAGGGTACTGATACGCAGTATTTT. Its translation is CASRQQGTDTQYF.

This chain uses TRBV5-1 with TRBJ2-7; 11 positions match TRBD2. This CDR3 spans 15 amino acids. From germline, CDR1 is SGHRS and CDR2 YFSETQ. The V and J ends lost 4 bases and 0 bases, in that order; junction bases with no gene match: 3. CDR3 sequence: CASSQTSGGSYEQYF. CDR3 nucleotides: TGCGCCAGCAGCCAAACTAGCGGGGGCTCCTACGAGCAGTACTTC.

This clonotype was seen many times. V is TRBV7-2 and J is TRBJ2-7; the D gene is possibly TRBD2 (5 bases). The V and J ends lost 5 bases and 0 bases respectively, with 17 bases between them. The CDR3 loop spans 16 amino acids. The germline V gene has CDR1 SGHTA and CDR2 FQGNSA. CDR3 protein: CASSDTRAGPSYEQYF. DNA of the CDR3: TGTGCCAGCAGCGATACGAGGGCTGGGCCCTCCTACGAGCAGTACTTC.

This chain connects TRBV5-1 to TRBJ1-1; D call uncertain. Germline CDR1 and CDR2: SGHRS and YFSETQ. The CDR3 is 14 amino acids. Trimming left V 0 bases short and J 4 bases short, with 10 bases between. CDR3 protein: CASSLEISGTEAFF. The CDR3 nucleotides read TGCGCCAGCAGCTTGGAAATTTCTGGCACTGAAGCTTTCTTT.